Listed below are T cell receptor beta chains from one sample, sequenced in a study of blood T cell repertoires in COVID-19. Profiling relied on immunoSEQ multiplex PCR, and the TCRdb table lists in-frame clones only, not all of them. The data show some 350,000 clones, with more than 80% seen just once and 3% held by the top ten. The material sequenced was peripheral blood. The receptor source for this set is a young woman with COVID-19, enrolled during active disease. The CDR3 runs from the conserved cysteine through the conserved F or W. The D gene is left open where the match is weak. Rows may omit the clone size; those that give it use once, few, many or a size class.

V	J	size	D	DNA	CDR3
TRBV29-1	TRBJ1-1	.	TRBD1	TGCAGCGTTGCCGGACAGGTTGTTACTGAAGCTTTCTTT	CSVAGQVVTEAFF
TRBV24-1	TRBJ1-5	.	.	TGTGCCACCAGTGGGGGCAGGGGCGATAGCAATCAGCCCCAGCATTTT	CATSGGRGDSNQPQHF
TRBV4-3	TRBJ1-4	.	.	TGCGCCAGCAGCCAACAGACAGGCTTTGCAACTAATGAAAAACTGTTTTTT	CASSQQTGFATNEKLFF
TRBV29-1	TRBJ1-2	.	.	TGCAGCGTTGCCATCGGGCCCTCCGGGGAACTCTATGGCTACACCTTC	CSVAIGPSGELYGYTF
TRBV11-3	TRBJ2-3	once	TRBD2	TGTGCCAGCAGCGGACTAGCGGGAGGAAGATCTAGCACAGATACGCAGTATTTT	CASSGLAGGRSSTDTQYF
TRBV11-2	TRBJ2-6	.	.	TGTGCCGTCCCTCCATCCGGCGGGTCTGGGGCCAACGTCCTGACTTTC	CAVPPSGGSGANVLTF
TRBV5-6	TRBJ1-1	.	.	TGTGCCAGCAGCTTCACCAGTTCCTTTGAAGCTTTCTTT	CASSFTSSFEAFF
TRBV5-1	TRBJ2-3	.	.	TGCGCCAGCCGCCAGCAGGGTTCGGTGCGCACAGATACGCAGTATTTT	CASRQQGSVRTDTQYF
TRBV12-5	TRBJ1-2	once	TRBD1	TGTGCTAGTGGTCGTGGGGCAGGGGGTGGCTATGGCTACACCTTC	CASGRGAGGGYGYTF
TRBV4-2	TRBJ1-2	.	TRBD1	TGTGCCAGCAGCCAAGAAAGACAGGGAAACTATGGCTACACCTTC	CASSQERQGNYGYTF
TRBV30	TRBJ1-1	.	TRBD1	TGTGCCTGGAGTGCGGACAGGAGCACCCCTGAAGCTTTCTTT	CAWSADRSTPEAFF
TRBV11-3	TRBJ2-5	.	TRBD1	TGTGCCAGCAGCTTAGGATACAGGGGGCAAGGAGAGACCCAGTACTTC	CASSLGYRGQGETQYF
TRBV28	TRBJ1-3	.	.	TGTGCCTGGGGGGGGCACCCTGGAAACACCATATATTTT	CAWGGHPGNTIYF
TRBV5-6	TRBJ2-3	.	TRBD2	TGTGCCAGCAGCCTGAGGACTAGCGGGGGGCCCCGGGCAGATACGCAGTATTTT	CASSLRTSGGPRADTQYF
TRBV7-8	TRBJ1-4	.	TRBD1	TGTGCCAGCAGCCCAACCCGGACAGGATCCACCTTGGGCGAAAAACTGTTTTTT	CASSPTRTGSTLGEKLFF
TRBV7-2	TRBJ1-1	.	.	TGTGCCAGCAGCTTAGGCAGGGGCAGAGGGAACACTGAAGCTTTCTTT	CASSLGRGRGNTEAFF
TRBV2	TRBJ1-2	.	.	TGTGCCAGCAGTGAACCCGGGACAAACTATGGCTACACCTTC	CASSEPGTNYGYTF
TRBV30	TRBJ1-2	.	.	TGTGCCTGTACCGGGACTTCAAACTATGGCTACACCTTC	CACTGTSNYGYTF
TRBV6-2/TRBV6-3	TRBJ2-5	.	.	TGTGCCAGCACCCCGAGGGGGGGCGTAGAGACCCAGTACTTC	CASTPRGGVETQYF
TRBV28	TRBJ1-4	.	.	TGTGCCAGCAGTTTTAGGGGGACTAATGAAAAACTGTTTTTT	CASSFRGTNEKLFF
TRBV11-2	TRBJ1-5	.	.	TGTGCCAGCAGCTTAGCAGGGAACAGCAATCAGCCCCAGCATTTT	CASSLAGNSNQPQHF
TRBV11-2	TRBJ2-5	.	.	TGTGCCAGCAGCCCGACAGGGAGGGAGACCCAGTACTTC	CASSPTGRETQYF
TRBV4-1	TRBJ1-1	once	.	TGCGCCAGCAGCCAAGGGCAAGGTCAGAGGACTGAAGCTTTCTTT	CASSQGQGQRTEAFF
TRBV9	TRBJ2-5	once	TRBD1	TGTGCCAGCAGCGTAACAGGGGGCTTGGAGACCCAGTACTTC	CASSVTGGLETQYF
TRBV11-2	TRBJ1-6	few	TRBD1	TGTGCCAGCAGCTTCCGCGGGGCAGGGGGCCATTCACCCCTCCACTTT	CASSFRGAGGHSPLHF
TRBV29-1	TRBJ2-3	once	TRBD2	TGCAGCGTTCCCCCGGGACTAGCGGGGTCAGATACGCAGTATTTT	CSVPPGLAGSDTQYF
TRBV7-9	TRBJ1-2	.	TRBD1	TGTGCCAGCAGCCGAGACAGGGTTAACTATGGCTACACCTTC	CASSRDRVNYGYTF
TRBV11-2	TRBJ1-5	.	.	TGTGCCAGCAGCTTAGGACAGAGCAATCAGCCCCAGCATTTT	CASSLGQSNQPQHF
TRBV9	TRBJ2-1	.	TRBD2	TGTGCCAGCAGCGCAGGACTGCGAACTAGCGGGGTATACAATGAGCAGTTCTTC	CASSAGLRTSGVYNEQFF
TRBV11-2	TRBJ1-2	.	TRBD1	TGTGCCAGCAGCCGGACAGGACTCTATGGCTACACCTTC	CASSRTGLYGYTF